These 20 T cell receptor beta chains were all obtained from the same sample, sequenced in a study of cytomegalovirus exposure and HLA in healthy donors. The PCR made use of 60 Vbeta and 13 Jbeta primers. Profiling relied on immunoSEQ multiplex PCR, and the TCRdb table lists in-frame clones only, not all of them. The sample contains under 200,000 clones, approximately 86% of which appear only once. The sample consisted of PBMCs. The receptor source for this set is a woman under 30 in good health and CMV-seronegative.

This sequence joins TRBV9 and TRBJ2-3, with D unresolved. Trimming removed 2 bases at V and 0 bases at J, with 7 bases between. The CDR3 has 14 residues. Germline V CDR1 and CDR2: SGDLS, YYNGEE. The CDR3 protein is CASSVGLSTDTQYF. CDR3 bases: TGTGCCAGCAGCGTCGGTCTGAGCACAGATACGCAGTATTTT.

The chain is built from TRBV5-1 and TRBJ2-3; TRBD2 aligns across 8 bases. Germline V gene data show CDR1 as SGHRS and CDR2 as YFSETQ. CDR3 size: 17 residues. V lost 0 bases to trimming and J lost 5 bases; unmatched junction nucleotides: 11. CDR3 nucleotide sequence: TGCGCCAGCAGCTTGGCCCCCGGGAGGGCCGTTGGAGATACGCAGTATTTT. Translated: CASSLAPGRAVGDTQYF.

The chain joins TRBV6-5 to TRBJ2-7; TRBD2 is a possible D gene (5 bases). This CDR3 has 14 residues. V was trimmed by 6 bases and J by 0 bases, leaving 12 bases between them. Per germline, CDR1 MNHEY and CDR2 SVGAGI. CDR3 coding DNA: TGTGCCAGCAGGAGAGCGGTGAGCTCCTACGAGCAGTACTTC. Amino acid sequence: CASRRAVSSYEQYF.

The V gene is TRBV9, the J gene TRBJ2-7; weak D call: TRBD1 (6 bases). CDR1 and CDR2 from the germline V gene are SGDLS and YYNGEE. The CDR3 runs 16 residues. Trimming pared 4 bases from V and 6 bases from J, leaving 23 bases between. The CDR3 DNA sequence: TGTGCCAGCAGCTCCCGAGGGGGTGGGAGCGTGGTCGAGCAGTACTTC. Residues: CASSSRGGGSVVEQYF.

The chain's CDR3 is CASSLGTGALSNYGYTF. The DNA of the CDR3 is TGTGCCAGCAGCCTGGGGACAGGGGCGCTTTCTAACTATGGCTACACCTTC. The rearrangement joins TRBV5-6 to TRBJ1-2, with TRBD1 matching over 10 bases. CDR1 is SGHDT, CDR2 YYEEEE, per germline. The V and J ends lost 4 bases and 0 bases, in that order; junction bases with no gene match: 9. The CDR3 is made up of 17 amino acids.

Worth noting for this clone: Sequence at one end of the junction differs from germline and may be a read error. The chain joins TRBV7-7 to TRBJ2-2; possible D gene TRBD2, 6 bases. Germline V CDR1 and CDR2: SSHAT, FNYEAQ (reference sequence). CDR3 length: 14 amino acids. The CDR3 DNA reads TGTGCTAGCAGCTTTCGGGGGAGTACCGGGGAGCTGTTTTTT. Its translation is CASSFRGSTGELFF.

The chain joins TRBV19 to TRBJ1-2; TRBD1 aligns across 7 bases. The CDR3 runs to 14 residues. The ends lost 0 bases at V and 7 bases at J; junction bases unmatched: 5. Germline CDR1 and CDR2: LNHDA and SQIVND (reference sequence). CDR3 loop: CASSIEGDRGGYTF. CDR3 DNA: TGTGCCAGTAGTATAGAGGGGGACAGAGGTGGCTACACCTTC.

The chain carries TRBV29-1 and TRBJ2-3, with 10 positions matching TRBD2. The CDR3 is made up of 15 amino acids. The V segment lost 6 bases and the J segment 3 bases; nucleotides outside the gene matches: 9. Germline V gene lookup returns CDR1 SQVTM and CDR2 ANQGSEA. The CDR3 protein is CSVGVLAGRTDTQYF. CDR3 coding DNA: TGCAGCGTCGGGGTACTAGCGGGAAGGACAGATACGCAGTATTTT.

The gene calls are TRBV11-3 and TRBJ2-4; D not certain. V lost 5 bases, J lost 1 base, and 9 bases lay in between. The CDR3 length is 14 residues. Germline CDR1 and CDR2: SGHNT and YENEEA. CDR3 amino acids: CASSPTRAKNIQYF. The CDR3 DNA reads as TGTGCCAGCAGCCCAACCCGGGCCAAAAACATTCAGTACTTC.

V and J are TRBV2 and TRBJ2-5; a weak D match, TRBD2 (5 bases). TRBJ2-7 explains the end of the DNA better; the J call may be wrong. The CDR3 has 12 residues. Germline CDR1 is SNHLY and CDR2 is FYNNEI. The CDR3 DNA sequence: TGTGCCAGCAGTGGCCCGGGATACGAGCAGTACTTC. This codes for CASSGPGYEQYF.

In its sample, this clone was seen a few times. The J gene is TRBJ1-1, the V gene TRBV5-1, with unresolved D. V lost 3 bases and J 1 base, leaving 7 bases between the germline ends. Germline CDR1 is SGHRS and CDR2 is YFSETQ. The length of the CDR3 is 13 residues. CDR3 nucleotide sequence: TGCGCCAGCAGCTACAGCCAGAACACTGAAGCTTTCTTT. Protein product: CASSYSQNTEAFF.

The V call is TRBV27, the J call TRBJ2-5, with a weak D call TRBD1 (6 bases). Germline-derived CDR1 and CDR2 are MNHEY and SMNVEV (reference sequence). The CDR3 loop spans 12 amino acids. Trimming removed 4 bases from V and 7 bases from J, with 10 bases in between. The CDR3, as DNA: TGTGCCAGCAGTTCACAGGGCGCGACCCAGTACTTC. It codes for CASSSQGATQYF.

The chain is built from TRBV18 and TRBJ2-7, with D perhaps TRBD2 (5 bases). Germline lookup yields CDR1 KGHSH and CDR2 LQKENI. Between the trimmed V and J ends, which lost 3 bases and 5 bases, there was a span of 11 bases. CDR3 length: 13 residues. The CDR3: CASSPGVVDEQYF. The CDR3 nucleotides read TGTGCCAGCTCACCGGGAGTGGTCGACGAGCAGTACTTC.

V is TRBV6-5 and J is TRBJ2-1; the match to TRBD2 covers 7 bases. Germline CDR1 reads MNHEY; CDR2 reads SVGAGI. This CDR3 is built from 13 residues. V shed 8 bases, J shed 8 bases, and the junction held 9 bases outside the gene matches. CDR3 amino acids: CASSRGLVDEQFF. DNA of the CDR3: TGTGCCAGCTCACGCGGACTAGTCGATGAGCAGTTCTTC.

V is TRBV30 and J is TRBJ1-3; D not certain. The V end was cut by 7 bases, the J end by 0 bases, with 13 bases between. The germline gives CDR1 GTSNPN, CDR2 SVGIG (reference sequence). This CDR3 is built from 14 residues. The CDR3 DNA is TGTGCCTTACAAGCGGGCTACTCTGGAAACACCATATATTTT. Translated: CALQAGYSGNTIYF. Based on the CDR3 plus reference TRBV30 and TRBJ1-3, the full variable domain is SQTIHQWPATLVQPVGSPLSLECTVEGTSNPNLYWYRQAAGRGLQLLFYSVGIGQISSEVPQNLSASRPQDRQFILSSKKLLLSDSGFYLCALQAGYSGNTIYFGEGSWLTVV.

CDR3 in amino acids: CASRAGTSGRKDTQYF. The CDR3, as DNA: TGCGCCAGCAGGGCTGGGACTAGCGGGAGGAAAGATACGCAGTATTTT. V usage is TRBV5-1 and J usage is TRBJ2-3, with TRBD2 matching over 15 bases. Trimming removed 5 bases from V and 5 bases from J; junction bases left unmatched: 6. Germline values: CDR1 SGHRS, CDR2 YFSETQ. CDR3 length equals 16 residues.

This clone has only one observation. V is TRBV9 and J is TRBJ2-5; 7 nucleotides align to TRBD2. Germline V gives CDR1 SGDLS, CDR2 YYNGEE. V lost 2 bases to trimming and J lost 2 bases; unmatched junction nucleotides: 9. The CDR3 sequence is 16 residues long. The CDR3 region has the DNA TGTGCCAGCAGCGTGGGGGTTCTGGGGGGGCAAGAGACCCAGTACTTC. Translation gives CASSVGVLGGQETQYF. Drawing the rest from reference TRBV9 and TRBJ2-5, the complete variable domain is DSGVTQTPKHLITATGQRVTLRCSPRSGDLSVYWYQQSLDQGLQFLIQYYNGEERAKGNILERFSAQQFPDLHSELNLSSLELGDSALYFCASSVGVLGGQETQYFGPGTRLLVL.

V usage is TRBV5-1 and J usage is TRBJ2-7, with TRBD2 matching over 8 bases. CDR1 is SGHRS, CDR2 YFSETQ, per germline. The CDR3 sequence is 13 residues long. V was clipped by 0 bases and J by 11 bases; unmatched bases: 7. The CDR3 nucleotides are TGCGCCAGCAGCTTGGTACCCACGGGAGGGGAGTACTTC. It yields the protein CASSLVPTGGEYF.

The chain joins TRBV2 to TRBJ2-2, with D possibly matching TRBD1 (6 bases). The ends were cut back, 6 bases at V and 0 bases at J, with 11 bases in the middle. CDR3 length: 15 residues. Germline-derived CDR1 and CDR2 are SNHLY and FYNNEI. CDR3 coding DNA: TGTGCCAGCAGGAGGACAGCTTCGAACACCGGGGAGCTGTTTTTT. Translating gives CASRRTASNTGELFF.

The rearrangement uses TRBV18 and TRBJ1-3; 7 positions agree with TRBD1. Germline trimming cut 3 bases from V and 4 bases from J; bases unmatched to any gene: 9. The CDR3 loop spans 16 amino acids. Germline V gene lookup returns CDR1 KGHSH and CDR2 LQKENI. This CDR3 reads CASSPSQGPWGNTIYF. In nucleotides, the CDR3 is TGTGCCAGCTCACCCTCACAGGGGCCATGGGGAAACACCATATATTTT.